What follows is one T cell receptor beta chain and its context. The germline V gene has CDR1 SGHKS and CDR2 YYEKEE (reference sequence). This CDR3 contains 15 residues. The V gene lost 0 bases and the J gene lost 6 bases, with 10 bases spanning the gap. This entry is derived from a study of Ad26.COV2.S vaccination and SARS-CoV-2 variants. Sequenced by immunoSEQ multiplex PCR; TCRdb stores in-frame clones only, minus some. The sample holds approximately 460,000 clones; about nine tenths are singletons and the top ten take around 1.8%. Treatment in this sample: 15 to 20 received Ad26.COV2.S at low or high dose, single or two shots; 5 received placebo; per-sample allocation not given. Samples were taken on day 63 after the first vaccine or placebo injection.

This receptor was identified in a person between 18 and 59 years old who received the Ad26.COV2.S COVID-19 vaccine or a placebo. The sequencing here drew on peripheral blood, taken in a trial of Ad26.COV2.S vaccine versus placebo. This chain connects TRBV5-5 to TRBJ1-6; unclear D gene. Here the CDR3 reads CASSLEGWGNSPLHF. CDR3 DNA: TGTGCCAGCAGCTTGGAGGGCTGGGGTAATTCACCCCTCCACTTT.